A selection of T cell receptor beta chains follows, all from one sample in a study of blood T cell repertoires in COVID-19. The repertoire was sequenced with immunoSEQ multiplex PCR; TCRdb's copy has only in-frame clones and lacks some. This table has 250,000 or so clones, around 90% appearing once. The sequenced sample consisted of peripheral blood. Receptors originate from a woman aged 60-70 years with COVID-19, enrolled during active disease. Each CDR3 is given without its conserved first and last residue. The D gene is left open where the match is weak.

>TRBV6-5|TRBJ1-2|13|TRBD1
ASRSGGIGEEGYT
>TRBV7-9|TRBJ1-2|13|TRBD1
ASSHPGGVNYGYT
>TRBV6-4|TRBJ2-1|14|.
ASSESGGGFVREQF
>TRBV2|TRBJ1-6|11|.
ASTTRTNSPLH
>TRBV20-1|TRBJ2-1|8|.
SAIYNEQF
>TRBV9|TRBJ2-3|15|.
ASSVGGMLADPDTQY
>TRBV19|TRBJ1-6|12|TRBD1
ASNMGQANSPLH
>TRBV29-1|TRBJ1-2|12|TRBD1
SVAGTGNLYGYT
>TRBV19|TRBJ1-1|12|TRBD1
ASSDRGVNTEAF
>TRBV18|TRBJ1-2|14|.
ASSPRQVNANYGYT
>TRBV9|TRBJ1-1|14|TRBD1
ASSTSPQGTGTEAF
>TRBV9|TRBJ1-2|11|TRBD1
ASSVDRGYGYT
>TRBV7-2|TRBJ1-1|9|.
ASSLKYEAF
>TRBV2|TRBJ1-2|13|TRBD1
AGEIIRTGVEGYT
>TRBV6-2/TRBV6-3|TRBJ1-1|12|.
ASSTVGGWGEAF
>TRBV5-5|TRBJ1-6|13|.
ASSPQEQPNSPLH
>TRBV27|TRBJ1-5|12|.
ASSRLAGNQPQH
>TRBV7-2|TRBJ1-5|13|.
ASSLSTGGDQPQH
>TRBV7-3|TRBJ2-3|13|TRBD2
ASSLLAGGTDTQY
>TRBV6-5|TRBJ1-1|10|.
ASRTGNTEAF
>TRBV29-1|TRBJ1-2|12|.
SVEDPYSLRGYT
>TRBV3-1/TRBV3-2|TRBJ1-5|13|.
ASSQDLGRNQPQH
>TRBV11-2|TRBJ1-2|11|.
ASSFSGEEGYT
>TRBV15|TRBJ2-3|15|TRBD1
ATSRDLAGGISDTQY
>TRBV4-1|TRBJ2-7|15|TRBD1
ASSQGPLRQGAGEQY
>TRBV11-2|TRBJ1-4|12|TRBD1
ASSRTGTGEKLF
>TRBV10-3|TRBJ1-5|12|TRBD1
AISTDRGDQPQH
>TRBV5-6|TRBJ2-2|14|TRBD2
ASSSGTSGGTGELF
>TRBV9|TRBJ1-6|12|TRBD1
ASSGGGDGSPLH
>TRBV5-1|TRBJ1-2|12|TRBD1
ASSLDRGYYGYT